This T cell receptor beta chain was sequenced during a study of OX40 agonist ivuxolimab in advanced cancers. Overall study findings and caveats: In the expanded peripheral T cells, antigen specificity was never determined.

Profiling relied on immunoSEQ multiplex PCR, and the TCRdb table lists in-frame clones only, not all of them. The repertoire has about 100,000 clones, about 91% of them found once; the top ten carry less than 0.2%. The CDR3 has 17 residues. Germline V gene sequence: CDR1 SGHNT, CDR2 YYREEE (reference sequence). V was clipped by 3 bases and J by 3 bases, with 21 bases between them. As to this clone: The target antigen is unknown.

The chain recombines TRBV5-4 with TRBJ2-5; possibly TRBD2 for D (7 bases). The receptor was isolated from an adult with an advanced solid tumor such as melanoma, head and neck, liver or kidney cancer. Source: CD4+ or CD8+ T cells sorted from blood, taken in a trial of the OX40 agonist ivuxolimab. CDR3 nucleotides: TGTGCCAGCAGCTCGGGACTCCCGGGGGGCTCGGAAGAGACCCAGTACTTC. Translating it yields CASSSGLPGGSEETQYF. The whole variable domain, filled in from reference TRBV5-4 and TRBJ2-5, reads ETGVTQSPTHLIKTRGQQVTLRCSSQSGHNTVSWYQQALGQGPQFIFQYYREEENGRGNFPPRFSGLQFPNYSSELNVNALELDDSALYLCASSSGLPGGSEETQYFGPGTRLLVL.